One and the same sample provided the 12 T cell receptor beta chains below, sequenced in a study of blood T cell repertoires in COVID-19. Data came from immunoSEQ multiplex PCR; TCRdb stores just in-frame clones and leaves some out. This table holds about 290,000 clones, over 80% found once. The sequencing input was peripheral blood. Every receptor here comes from a woman aged 45-60 years with active or convalescent COVID-19.

This clone appeared a single time. The chain employs TRBV30 and TRBJ1-6; D remains unclear. V gave up 4 bases and J gave up 5 bases, with 9 bases separating them. Germline lookup yields CDR1 GTSNPN and CDR2 SVGIG (reference sequence). This CDR3 is 13 amino acids long. The CDR3 coding sequence is TGTGCCTGGACGGCGGAGAATAATTCACCCCTCCACTTT. Translating gives CAWTAENNSPLHF.

This rearrangement joins TRBV6-5 to TRBJ2-1; TRBD2 is a possible D gene (5 bases). Germline values: CDR1 MNHEY, CDR2 SVGAGI. Trimming took 3 bases from V and 4 from J, leaving 10 bases between them. The CDR3 is 14 residues long. The CDR3 spells CASSYRTGYNEQFF. The CDR3, as DNA: TGTGCCAGCAGTTATAGGACTGGGTACAATGAGCAGTTCTTC.

The chain couples TRBV6-6 to TRBJ2-1; TRBD1 agrees at 10 bases. This CDR3 comprises 15 residues. The J segment lost 4 bases and the V segment lost 2 bases, leaving 2 bases of the junction unmatched. The germline V gene has CDR1 MNHNY and CDR2 SVGAGI (reference sequence). The CDR3 bases are TGTGCCAGCAGTTACGGACAGGGGGAATACAATGAGCAGTTCTTC. Protein: CASSYGQGEYNEQFF.

The chain carries TRBV27 and TRBJ2-1, with TRBD1 as a possible D gene (5 bases). Per germline, CDR1 MNHEY and CDR2 SMNVEV (reference sequence). CDR3 length: 14 residues. V lost 2 bases, J lost 7 bases, and 12 bases lay in between. The CDR3 DNA follows: TGTGCCAGCAGTTTACTCAGGGCCCTTAATGAGCAGTTCTTC. Translating it yields CASSLLRALNEQFF.

The chain is built from TRBV18 and TRBJ2-7; 14 nucleotides align to TRBD2. The CDR3 is 18 amino acids. Trimming at V came to 3 bases and at J to 2 bases, leaving 9 bases not matched to a gene. The germline V gene has CDR1 KGHSH and CDR2 LQKENI. CDR3 loop: CASSPDRGLAGAPYEQYF. CDR3 nucleotides: TGTGCCAGCTCACCCGACAGGGGACTAGCGGGGGCCCCCTACGAGCAGTACTTC.

V gene TRBV15 combines with J gene TRBJ2-3; D ambiguous. The V gene's germline CDR1 is LNHNV and CDR2 YYDKDF (reference sequence). Trimming took off 2 bases at V and 4 bases at J, with 4 bases between the two ends. The CDR3 loop spans 12 amino acids. The CDR3 DNA reads TGTGCCACCAGCAGATATCCAGATACGCAGTATTTT. Protein sequence: CATSRYPDTQYF.

V and J are TRBV3-1 (or the pseudogene TRBV3-2) and TRBJ1-6, with D unresolved. The germline gives CDR1 LGHDT, CDR2 YNNKEL (reference sequence). V was trimmed by 1 base and J by 9 bases, leaving 7 bases between them. This CDR3 is 13 amino acids long. CDR3 region: CASSQGGGSPLHF. CDR3 sequence (DNA): TGTGCCAGCAGCCAAGGAGGTGGTTCACCCCTCCACTTT.

The rearrangement uses TRBV3-1 (or the pseudogene TRBV3-2) and TRBJ1-5; TRBD1 matches 9 bases. The CDR3 covers 15 residues. Germline V gene data show CDR1 as LGHDT and CDR2 as YNNKEL (reference sequence). V was clipped by 1 base and J by 5 bases; unmatched bases: 3. CDR3 bases: TGTGCCAGCAGCCAAGGACAGGGGGGGTATCAGCCCCAGCATTTT. Translated: CASSQGQGGYQPQHF.

This clone was detected once. The chain carries TRBV6-2 or TRBV6-3 and TRBJ2-3; TRBD2 aligns across 8 bases. Trimming at V came to 5 bases and at J to 6 bases, leaving 7 bases not matched to a gene. CDR3 length: 14 amino acids. The germline V gene encodes CDR1 MNHEY and CDR2 SVGEGT. CDR3 protein: CASSLILAADTQYF. In DNA form, the CDR3 reads TGTGCCAGCAGTCTAATACTAGCGGCTGATACGCAGTATTTT.

In its sample, this clone was seen a few times. The V and J genes are TRBV29-1 and TRBJ2-7; 9 bases align to TRBD2. With 4 bases clipped from V and 4 bases from J, the junction kept 5 bases outside the gene matches. The length of the CDR3 is 13 residues. Germline-derived CDR1 and CDR2 are SQVTM and ANQGSEA. The CDR3 loop reads CSVAGGRGYEQYF. The CDR3 DNA reads as TGCAGCGTTGCAGGCGGGAGGGGGTACGAGCAGTACTTC.

This clone was counted once. The CDR3 loop reads CASSFIGGSYEQYF. DNA of the CDR3: TGTGCCAGCAGTTTTATTGGCGGCTCCTACGAGCAGTACTTC. The rearrangement joins TRBV27 to TRBJ2-7; D remains unclear. Trimming cost V 3 bases and J 0 bases, with 9 bases left between them. The length of the CDR3 is 14 residues. Germline V gene data show CDR1 as MNHEY and CDR2 as SMNVEV (reference sequence).

The chain employs TRBV14 and TRBJ2-3; 12 nucleotides align to TRBD2. Germline V gene sequence: CDR1 SGHDN, CDR2 FVKESK. Trimming cost V 6 bases and J 4 bases; bases outside gene matches: 8. The CDR3 extends over 16 amino acids. The CDR3 reads CASSTLAGGYADTQYF. CDR3 nucleotide sequence: TGTGCCAGCAGTACCCTAGCGGGAGGGTACGCAGATACGCAGTATTTT.